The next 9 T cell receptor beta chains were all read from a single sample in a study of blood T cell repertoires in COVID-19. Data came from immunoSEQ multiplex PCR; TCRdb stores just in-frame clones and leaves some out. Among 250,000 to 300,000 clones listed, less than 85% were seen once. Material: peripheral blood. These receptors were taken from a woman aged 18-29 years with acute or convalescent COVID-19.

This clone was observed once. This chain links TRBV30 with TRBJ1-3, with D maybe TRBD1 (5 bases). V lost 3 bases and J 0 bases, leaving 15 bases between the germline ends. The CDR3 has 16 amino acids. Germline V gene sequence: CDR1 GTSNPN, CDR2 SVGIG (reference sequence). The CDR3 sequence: CAWREVQAASGNTIYF. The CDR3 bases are TGTGCCTGGAGGGAAGTACAGGCCGCCTCTGGAAACACCATATATTTT.

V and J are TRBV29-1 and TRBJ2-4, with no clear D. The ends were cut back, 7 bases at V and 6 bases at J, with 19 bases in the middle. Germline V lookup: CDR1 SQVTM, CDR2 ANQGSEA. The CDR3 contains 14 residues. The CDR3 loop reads CSASLRTSGNIQYF. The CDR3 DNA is TGCAGCGCCTCCCTTAGAACCTCCGGAAACATTCAGTACTTC.

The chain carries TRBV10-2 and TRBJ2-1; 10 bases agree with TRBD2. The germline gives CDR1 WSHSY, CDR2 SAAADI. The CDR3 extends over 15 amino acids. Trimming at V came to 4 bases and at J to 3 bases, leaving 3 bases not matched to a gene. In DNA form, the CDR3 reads TGCGCCAGCAGTGCCGGGACTAGCGTCTACAATGAGCAGTTCTTC. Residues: CASSAGTSVYNEQFF.

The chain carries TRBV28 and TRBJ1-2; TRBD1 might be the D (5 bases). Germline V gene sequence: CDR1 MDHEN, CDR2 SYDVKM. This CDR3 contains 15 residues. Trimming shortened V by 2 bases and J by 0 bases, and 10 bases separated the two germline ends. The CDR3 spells CASSLVQVSNYGYTF. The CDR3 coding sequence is TGTGCCAGCAGTTTAGTACAGGTTTCTAACTATGGCTACACCTTC.

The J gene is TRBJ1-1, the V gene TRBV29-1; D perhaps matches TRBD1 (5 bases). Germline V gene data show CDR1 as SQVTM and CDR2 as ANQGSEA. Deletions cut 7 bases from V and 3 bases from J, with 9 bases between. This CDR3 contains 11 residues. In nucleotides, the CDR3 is TGCAGCGGGGGGGAGGACACTGAAGCTTTCTTT. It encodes CSGGEDTEAFF.

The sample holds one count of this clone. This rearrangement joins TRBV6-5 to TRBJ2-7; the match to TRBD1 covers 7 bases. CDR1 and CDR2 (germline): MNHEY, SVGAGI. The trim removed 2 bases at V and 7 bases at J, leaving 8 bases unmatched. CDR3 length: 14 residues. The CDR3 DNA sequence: TGTGCCAGCAGTTACCGCCTCGGACAGGAGGAGCAGTACTTC. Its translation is CASSYRLGQEEQYF.

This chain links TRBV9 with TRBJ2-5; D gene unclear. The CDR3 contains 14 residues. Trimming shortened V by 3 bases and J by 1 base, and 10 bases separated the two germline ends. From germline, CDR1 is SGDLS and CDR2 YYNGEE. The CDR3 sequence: CASSDRYSQETQYF. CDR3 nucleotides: TGTGCCAGCAGCGATCGATACAGCCAAGAGACCCAGTACTTC.

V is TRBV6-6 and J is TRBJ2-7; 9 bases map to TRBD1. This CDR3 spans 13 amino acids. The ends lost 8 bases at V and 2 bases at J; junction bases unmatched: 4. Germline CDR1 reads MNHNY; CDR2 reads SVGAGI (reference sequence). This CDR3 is CASLDRGAYEQYF. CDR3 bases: TGTGCCAGCCTGGACAGGGGCGCCTACGAGCAGTACTTC.

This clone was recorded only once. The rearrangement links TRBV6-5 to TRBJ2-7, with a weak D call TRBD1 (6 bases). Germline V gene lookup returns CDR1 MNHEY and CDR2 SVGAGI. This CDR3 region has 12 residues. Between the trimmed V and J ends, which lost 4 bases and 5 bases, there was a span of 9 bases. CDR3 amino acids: CASSSPGDEQYF. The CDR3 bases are TGTGCCAGCAGTTCCCCAGGGGACGAGCAGTACTTC.